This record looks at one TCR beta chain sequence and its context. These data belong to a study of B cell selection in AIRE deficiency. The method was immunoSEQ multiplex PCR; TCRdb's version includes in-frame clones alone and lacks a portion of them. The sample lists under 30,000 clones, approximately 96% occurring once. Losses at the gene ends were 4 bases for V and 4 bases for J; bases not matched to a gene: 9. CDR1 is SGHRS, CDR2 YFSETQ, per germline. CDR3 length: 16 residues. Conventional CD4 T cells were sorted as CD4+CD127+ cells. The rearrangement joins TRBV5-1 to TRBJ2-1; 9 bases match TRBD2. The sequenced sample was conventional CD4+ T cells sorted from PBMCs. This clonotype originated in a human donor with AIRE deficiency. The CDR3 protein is CASSTVTSGGYNEQFF. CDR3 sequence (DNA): TGCGCCAGCAGCACCGTGACTAGCGGCGGATACAATGAGCAGTTCTTC.